This TCR beta chain derives from a study of blood T cell repertoires in COVID-19. Across the study: The samples span acute and convalescent COVID-19 from the United States, Italy and Spain. Sources were T cells, B-cell-depleted T cells, or PBMCs; the material itself was cDNA or gDNA.

This clone was seen once. Residents of 24 US areas, aged about 18 to 95 years, made up the participants. Participants were placed into cohorts based on the clinical history they reported. The method was immunoSEQ multiplex PCR; TCRdb's version includes in-frame clones alone and lacks a portion of them. The profile covers about 210,000 clones, with around 90% appearing a single time and approximately 8% taken by the ten largest. Germline V lookup: CDR1 SGHTA, CDR2 FQGTGA. The CDR3 consists of 13 residues. J was trimmed by 6 bases and V by 4 bases; bases with no gene match: 2. Sequenced input: PBMCs or T cells enriched from blood (not recorded which). The rearrangement links TRBV7-3 to TRBJ1-2; 10 positions agree with TRBD1. The clonotype comes from a young woman who had recovered from COVID-19. The CDR3 DNA follows: TGTGCCAGCAGCTCCGGACAGGGGGATGGCTACACCTTC. It yields the protein CASSSGQGDGYTF. Using reference TRBV7-3 and TRBJ1-2 for the parts outside the CDR3, the full variable domain is GAGVSQTPSNKVTEKGKYVELRCDPISGHTALYWYRQSLGQGPEFLIYFQGTGAADDSGLPNDRFFAVRPEGSVSTLKIQRTERGDSAVYLCASSSGQGDGYTFGSGTRLTVV.